This TCR beta chain comes out of a study of identical twins' blood T cells. Study results and limitations: Each donor's most abundant TCRbeta clonotypes shared more CDR3 sequences with her twin than unrelated donors.

Germline assignment: CDR1 SGHDN and CDR2 FVKESK. The CDR3 runs to 11 residues. The germline V and J ends were trimmed by 7 bases and 0 bases, with 3 bases remaining between them. Comment on this clonotype: The antigen remains unidentified.

A previously described protocol, modified, built RNA-based TCR cDNA libraries. Each TCR cDNA library carried sample-specific barcodes on both ends. TCRdb itself ran the 5' RACE reads through MiXCR, one entry per CDR3 protein. Here the sample spans fewer than 450,000 distinct CDR3 sequences, around 30% being singletons. Sequences were obtained from PBMCs. The receptor's source is a woman aged 18-49 years in good health. The genes are TRBV14 and TRBJ2-5; D unclear. Here the CDR3 DNA reads TGTGCCAGCATCAACCAAGAGACCCAGTACTTC. Protein: CASINQETQYF.